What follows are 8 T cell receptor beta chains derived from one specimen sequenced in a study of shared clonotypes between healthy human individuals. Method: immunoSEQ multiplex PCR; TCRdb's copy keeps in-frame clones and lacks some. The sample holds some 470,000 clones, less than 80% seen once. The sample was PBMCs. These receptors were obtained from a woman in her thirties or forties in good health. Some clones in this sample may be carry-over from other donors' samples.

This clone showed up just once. CDR3 loop: CASTPSSPGNNEQFF. The CDR3 DNA reads TGTGCCAGCACCCCTAGCTCGCCTGGAAACAATGAGCAGTTCTTC. This chain links TRBV27 with TRBJ2-1; a weak D match, TRBD2 (5 bases). This CDR3 is 15 amino acids long. Germline CDR1 MNHEY, CDR2 SMNVEV (reference sequence). V lost 7 bases to trimming and J lost 5 bases, with 18 bases between them.

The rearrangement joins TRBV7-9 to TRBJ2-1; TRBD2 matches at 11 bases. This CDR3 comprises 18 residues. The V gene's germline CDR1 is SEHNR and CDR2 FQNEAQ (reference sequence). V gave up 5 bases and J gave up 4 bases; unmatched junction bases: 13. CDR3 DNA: TGTGCCAGCAGCCAAGATGGGGGGTTAGCGGGAGGGTACAATGAGCAGTTCTTC. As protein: CASSQDGGLAGGYNEQFF.

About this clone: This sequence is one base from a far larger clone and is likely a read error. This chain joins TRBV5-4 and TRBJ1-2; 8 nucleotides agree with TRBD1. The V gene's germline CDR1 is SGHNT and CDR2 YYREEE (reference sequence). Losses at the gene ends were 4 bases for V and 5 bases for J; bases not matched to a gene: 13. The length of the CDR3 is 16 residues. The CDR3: CASSQDFGDRNYGYTF. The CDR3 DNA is TGTGCCAGCAGCCAAGACTTTGGGGACAGGAATTATGGCTACACCTTC. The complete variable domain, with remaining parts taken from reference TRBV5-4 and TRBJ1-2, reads ETGVTQSPTHLIKTRGQQVTLRCSSQSGHNTVSWYQQALGQGPQFIFQYYREEENGRGNFPPRFSGLQFPNYSSELNVNALELDDSALYLCASSQDFGDRNYGYTFGSGTRLTVV.

The CDR3 region is CASARTSGIDYNEQFF. CDR3 sequence (DNA): TGTGCCAGCGCAAGGACTAGCGGGATTGACTACAATGAGCAGTTCTTC. The chain links TRBV2 to TRBJ2-1, with 12 bases that match TRBD2. V dropped 8 bases and J dropped 3; count of bases not matched to a gene: 8. The germline CDR1 and CDR2 sequences are SNHLY and FYNNEI. The CDR3 sequence is 16 residues long.

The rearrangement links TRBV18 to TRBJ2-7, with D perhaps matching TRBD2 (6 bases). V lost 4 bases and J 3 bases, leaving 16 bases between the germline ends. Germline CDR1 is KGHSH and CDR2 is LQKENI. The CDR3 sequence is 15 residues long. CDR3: CASSHGAGRNYEQYF. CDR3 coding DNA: TGTGCCAGCTCACACGGCGCAGGGAGGAACTACGAGCAGTACTTC.

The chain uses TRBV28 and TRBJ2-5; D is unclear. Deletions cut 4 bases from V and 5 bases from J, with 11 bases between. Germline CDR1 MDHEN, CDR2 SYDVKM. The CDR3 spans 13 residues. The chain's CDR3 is CASSYPPYETQYF. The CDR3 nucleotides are TGTGCCAGCAGTTACCCCCCCTACGAGACCCAGTACTTC.

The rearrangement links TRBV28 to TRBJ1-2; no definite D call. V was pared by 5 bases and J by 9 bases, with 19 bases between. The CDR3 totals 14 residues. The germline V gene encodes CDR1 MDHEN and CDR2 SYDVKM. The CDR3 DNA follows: TGTGCCAGCAGTCCGCCCCCCGGCGGCTCGAGCTACACCTTC. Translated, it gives CASSPPPGGSSYTF.

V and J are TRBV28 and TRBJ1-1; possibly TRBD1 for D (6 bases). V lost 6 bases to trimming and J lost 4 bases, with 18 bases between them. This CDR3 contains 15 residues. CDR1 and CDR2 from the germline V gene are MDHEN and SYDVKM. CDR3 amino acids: CASSFTGWTSTEAFF. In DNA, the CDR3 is TGTGCCAGCAGCTTTACAGGGTGGACGAGCACTGAAGCTTTCTTT.